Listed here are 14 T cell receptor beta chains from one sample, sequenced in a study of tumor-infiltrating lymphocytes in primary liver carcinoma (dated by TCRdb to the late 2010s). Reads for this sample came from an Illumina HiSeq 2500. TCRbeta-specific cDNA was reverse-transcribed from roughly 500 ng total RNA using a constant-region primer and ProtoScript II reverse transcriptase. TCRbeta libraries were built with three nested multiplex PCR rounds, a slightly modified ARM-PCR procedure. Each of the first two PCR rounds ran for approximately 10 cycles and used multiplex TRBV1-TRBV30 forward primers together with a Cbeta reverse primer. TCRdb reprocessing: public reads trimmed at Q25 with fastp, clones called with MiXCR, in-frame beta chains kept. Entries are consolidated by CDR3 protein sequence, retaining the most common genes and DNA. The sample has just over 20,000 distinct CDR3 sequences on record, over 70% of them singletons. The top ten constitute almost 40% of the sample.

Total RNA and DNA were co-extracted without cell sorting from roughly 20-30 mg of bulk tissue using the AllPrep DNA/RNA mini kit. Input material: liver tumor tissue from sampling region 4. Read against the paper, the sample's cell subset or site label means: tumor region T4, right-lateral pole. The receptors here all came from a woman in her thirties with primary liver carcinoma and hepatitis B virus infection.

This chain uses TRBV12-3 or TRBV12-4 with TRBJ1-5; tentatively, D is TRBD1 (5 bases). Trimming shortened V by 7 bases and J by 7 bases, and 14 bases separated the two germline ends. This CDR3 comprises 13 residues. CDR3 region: CASNGGDEQPQHF. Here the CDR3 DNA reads TGTGCCAGCAATGGGGGGGATGAGCAGCCCCAGCATTTT.

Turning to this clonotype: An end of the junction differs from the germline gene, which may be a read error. The CDR3 DNA sequence: TGCGCCAACTGCCAAGGGGGGGCTCCGAACACTGGGGAGCTCTTTTTT. Amino acids: CANCQGGAPNTGELFF. This sequence joins TRBV4-1 and TRBJ2-2; tentative D call: TRBD2 (7 bases). The CDR3 extends over 16 amino acids. Germline assignment: CDR1 MGHRA and CDR2 YSYEKL.

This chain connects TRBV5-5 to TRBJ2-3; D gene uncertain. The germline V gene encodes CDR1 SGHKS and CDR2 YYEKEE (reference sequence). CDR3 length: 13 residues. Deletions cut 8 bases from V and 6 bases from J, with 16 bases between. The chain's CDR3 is CARGSGFTDTQYF. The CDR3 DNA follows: TGTGCCAGGGGCTCCGGATTCACGGATACGCAGTATTTT.

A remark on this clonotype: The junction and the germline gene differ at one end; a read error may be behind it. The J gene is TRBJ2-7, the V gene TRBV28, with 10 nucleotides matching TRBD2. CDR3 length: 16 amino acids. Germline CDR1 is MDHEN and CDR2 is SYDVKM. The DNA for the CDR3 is TGTGCCAGCAGCTTTTTGGGGCTAGCGGGAGCTGGCGAGCGGTACTTC. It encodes CASSFLGLAGAGERYF.

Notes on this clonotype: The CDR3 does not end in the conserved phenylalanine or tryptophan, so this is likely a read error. CDR3 nucleotide sequence: TGTGCCAGCAGCTGGGGACTAGCCACACCTTACAAGCAGTACTTG. Amino acid sequence: CASSWGLATPYKQYL. V gene TRBV7-9 combines with J gene TRBJ2-7; 9 nucleotides line up with TRBD2. Germline CDR1 is SEHNR and CDR2 is FQNEAQ (reference sequence). The CDR3 spans 15 residues. Germline trimming cut 4 bases from V and 8 bases from J; bases unmatched to any gene: 12.

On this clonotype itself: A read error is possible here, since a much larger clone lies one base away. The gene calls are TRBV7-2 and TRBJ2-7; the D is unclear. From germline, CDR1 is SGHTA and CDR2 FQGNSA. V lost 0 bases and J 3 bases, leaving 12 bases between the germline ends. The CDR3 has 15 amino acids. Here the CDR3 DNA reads TGTGCCAGCAGCTTAGCAGGAAGGTCTCTCTACGAGCAGTACTTC. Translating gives CASSLAGRSLYEQYF.

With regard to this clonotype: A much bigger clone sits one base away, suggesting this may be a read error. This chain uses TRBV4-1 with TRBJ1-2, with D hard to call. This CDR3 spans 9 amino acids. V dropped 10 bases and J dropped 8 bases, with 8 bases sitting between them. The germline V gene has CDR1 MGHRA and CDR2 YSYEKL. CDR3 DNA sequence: TGCGCCAACAAATCGGGCTACACCTTC. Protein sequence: CANKSGYTF.

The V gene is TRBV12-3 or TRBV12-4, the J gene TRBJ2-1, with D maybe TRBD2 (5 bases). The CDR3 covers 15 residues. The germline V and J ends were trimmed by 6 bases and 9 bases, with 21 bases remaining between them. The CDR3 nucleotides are TGTGCCAGCAGCCTATCCGTGACTAACGGACTTGAGCAGTTCTTC. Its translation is CASSLSVTNGLEQFF.

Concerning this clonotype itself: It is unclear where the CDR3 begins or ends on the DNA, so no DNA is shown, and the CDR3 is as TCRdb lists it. The CDR3 protein is CASSYSPGVGSGTVELFF. The chain recombines TRBV6-5 with TRBJ2-2; the D call TRBD1 from the table was never checked on the DNA. The CDR3 adds up to 18 amino acids, both ends counted. Germline V gene sequence: CDR1 MNHEY, CDR2 SVGAGI.

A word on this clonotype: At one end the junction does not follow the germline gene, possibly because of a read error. CDR3 sequence: CASSVLVGGPRSNIGELFF. CDR3 in DNA: TGTGCCAGCAGCGTACTAGTGGGAGGGCCCCGTTCGAACATCGGGGAGCTGTTTTTT. The chain couples TRBV4-3 to TRBJ2-2, with 7 bases that match TRBD2. Germline-derived CDR1 and CDR2 are LGHNA and YSLEER. The length of the CDR3 is 19 residues.

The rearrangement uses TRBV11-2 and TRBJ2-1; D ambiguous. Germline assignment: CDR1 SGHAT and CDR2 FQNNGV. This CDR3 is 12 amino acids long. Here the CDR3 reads CASRSLNGEQFF. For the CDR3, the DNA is TGTGCTAGCCGCTCTCTTAATGGTGAGCAGTTCTTC.

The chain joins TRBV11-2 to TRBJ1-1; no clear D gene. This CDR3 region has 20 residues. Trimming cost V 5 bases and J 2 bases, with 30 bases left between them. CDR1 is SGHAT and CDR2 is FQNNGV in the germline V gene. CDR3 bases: TGTGCCAGCAGCGCTCGGTGCAGGTGGCGCAAGAGGTGGAGCAACACTGAAGCTTTCTTT. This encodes CASSARCRWRKRWSNTEAFF.

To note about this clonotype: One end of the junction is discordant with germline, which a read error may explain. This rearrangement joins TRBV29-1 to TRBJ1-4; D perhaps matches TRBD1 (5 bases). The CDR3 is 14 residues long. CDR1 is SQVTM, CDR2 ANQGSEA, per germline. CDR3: CRVGTGGTNEKVFF. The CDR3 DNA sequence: TGCAGGGTTGGCACAGGAGGAACTAATGAAAAAGTGTTTTTT.

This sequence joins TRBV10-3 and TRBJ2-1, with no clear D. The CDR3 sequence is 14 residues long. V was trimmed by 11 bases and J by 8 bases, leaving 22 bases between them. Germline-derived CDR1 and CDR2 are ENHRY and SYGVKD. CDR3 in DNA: TGTGCCTTCAATCCCACGGTGACCCGGGATGAGCAGTTCTTC. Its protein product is CAFNPTVTRDEQFF.